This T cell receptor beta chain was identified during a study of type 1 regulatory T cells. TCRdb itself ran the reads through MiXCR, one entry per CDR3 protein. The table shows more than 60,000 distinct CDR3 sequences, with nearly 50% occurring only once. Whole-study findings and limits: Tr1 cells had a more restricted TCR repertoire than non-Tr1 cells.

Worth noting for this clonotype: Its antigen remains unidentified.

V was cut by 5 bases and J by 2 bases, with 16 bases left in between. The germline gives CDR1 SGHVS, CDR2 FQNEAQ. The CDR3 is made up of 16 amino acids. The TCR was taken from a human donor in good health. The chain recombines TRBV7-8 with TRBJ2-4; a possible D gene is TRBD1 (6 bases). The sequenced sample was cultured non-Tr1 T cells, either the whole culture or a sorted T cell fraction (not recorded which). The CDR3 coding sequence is TGTGCCAGCAGCGGGGGCCCAGGGAGAACCAAAAACATTCAGTACTTC. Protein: CASSGGPGRTKNIQYF.